These 20 T cell receptor beta chains share one sample of origin, sequenced in a study of chemoradiotherapy in HPV16-positive cancers. The protocol was immunoSEQ multiplex PCR, while the TCRdb copy is restricted to in-frame clones and leaves out a portion. In the table there are around 380 clones, about 79% of which are singletons. The source material was tumor tissue, sampled from a patient who underwent chemoradiotherapy. These TCRs come from a human donor with HPV-associated anogenital cancer.

This rearrangement joins TRBV7-2 to TRBJ1-5; D ambiguous. Trimming removed 3 bases at V and 5 bases at J, with 8 bases between. Germline V gene lookup returns CDR1 SGHTA and CDR2 FQGNSA. CDR3 size: 13 residues. CDR3 in amino acids: CASSFGKDQPQHF. DNA of the CDR3: TGTGCCAGCAGCTTCGGGAAAGATCAGCCCCAGCATTTT.

This chain uses TRBV7-9 with TRBJ2-3; the D is unclear. V shed 2 bases and J shed 2 bases, with 5 bases lying between them. The CDR3 has 13 amino acids. Germline V CDR1 and CDR2: SEHNR, FQNEAQ (reference sequence). The CDR3 loop reads CASSLQVTDTQYF. For the CDR3, the DNA is TGTGCCAGCAGCTTACAGGTCACAGATACGCAGTATTTT.

V and J are TRBV28 and TRBJ1-1; no reliable D call. Germline CDR1 reads MDHEN; CDR2 reads SYDVKM. Trimming removed 10 bases from V and 1 base from J, with 13 bases in between. The CDR3 contains 13 residues. The CDR3 DNA reads as TGTGCCATTTCCCCCGCAAAGAACACTGAAGCTTTCTTT. Translating gives CAISPAKNTEAFF.

The table lists this clone with a count of one. The V gene is TRBV7-2, the J gene TRBJ2-7, with 7 bases matching TRBD2. Looked up from germline, CDR1 is SGHTA and CDR2 is FQGNSA. V gave up 1 base and J gave up 4 bases; unmatched junction bases: 4. The CDR3 is 14 amino acids. Here the CDR3 DNA reads TGTGCCAGCAGCTTAGTTTGGGAGGGTTACGAGCAGTACTTC. Translated: CASSLVWEGYEQYF.

V gene TRBV7-9 combines with J gene TRBJ1-1; TRBD1 might be the D (5 bases). The V gene's germline CDR1 is SEHNR and CDR2 FQNEAQ (reference sequence). V lost 4 bases, J lost 0 bases, and 15 bases lay in between. The CDR3 extends over 16 amino acids. The CDR3 sequence is CASSSQRARVNTEAFF. CDR3 DNA: TGTGCCAGCAGCTCCCAGAGGGCCAGGGTGAACACTGAAGCTTTCTTT.

In DNA, the CDR3 is TGTGCCAGCAGTGACGGGACAGGGAGCACAGATACGCAGTATTTT. Translation gives CASSDGTGSTDTQYF. The genes are TRBV6-4 and TRBJ2-3; 9 bases agree with TRBD1. CDR3 length: 15 amino acids. In germline, CDR1 is MRHNA, CDR2 SNTAGT. Trimming removed 2 bases from V and 0 bases from J; junction bases left unmatched: 0.

The rearrangement links TRBV18 to TRBJ2-1, with D unclear. The germline V gene has CDR1 KGHSH and CDR2 LQKENI. V shed 0 bases and J shed 3 bases, with 9 bases lying between them. The CDR3 is 15 residues long. CDR3 residues: CASSPPETNYNEQFF. CDR3 nucleotides: TGTGCCAGCTCACCACCGGAGACAAACTACAATGAGCAGTTCTTC.

A single count supports this clone. V is TRBV5-1 and J is TRBJ1-2; D possibly corresponds to TRBD1 (5 bases). The ends were cut back, 4 bases at V and 1 base at J, with 14 bases in the middle. The CDR3 covers 15 residues. Germline V lookup: CDR1 SGHRS, CDR2 YFSETQ. The CDR3 region has the DNA TGCGCCAGCAGCCCAGGGATATCGGGTAACTATGGCTACACCTTC. Its translation: CASSPGISGNYGYTF.

This clone came up once. The V call is TRBV5-6, the J call TRBJ1-5; 8 positions agree with TRBD1. This CDR3 comprises 15 residues. The trim removed 1 base at V and 4 bases at J, leaving 4 bases unmatched. Germline V gives CDR1 SGHDT, CDR2 YYEEEE. The CDR3 DNA reads as TGTGCCAGCAGCTTGTACAGGGGGTATAATCAGCCCCAGCATTTT. This sequence encodes CASSLYRGYNQPQHF.

This clone has just one count. The rearrangement links TRBV23-1 to TRBJ2-5; D is perhaps TRBD2 (7 bases). TRBV23-1 is an ORF; its function is uncertain. Between the trimmed V and J ends, which lost 0 bases and 4 bases, there was a span of 12 bases. The CDR3 contains 15 residues. DNA of the CDR3: TGCGCCAGCAGTCAATCGGCAGGGGAGGGAGAGACCCAGTACTTC. Translating gives CASSQSAGEGETQYF.

The CDR3 loop reads CASSPGQYHYEQYF. Written as DNA, the CDR3 is TGTGCCAGCAGCCCCGGACAATATCACTACGAGCAGTACTTC. The V gene is TRBV6-6, the J gene TRBJ2-7; D is perhaps TRBD1 (5 bases). CDR3 length: 14 residues. Trimming left V 6 bases short and J 3 bases short, with 15 bases between. Germline CDR1 MNHNY, CDR2 SVGAGI (reference sequence).

The chain employs TRBV6-4 and TRBJ2-1; the D gene is possibly TRBD2 (6 bases). The CDR3 totals 15 residues. V was shortened by 3 bases and J by 0 bases, with 9 bases between the two germline ends. CDR1 and CDR2 from the germline V gene are MRHNA and SNTAGT. The CDR3 here is CASSEEGSSYNEQFF. The CDR3 coding sequence is TGTGCCAGCAGTGAGGAGGGGAGCTCCTACAATGAGCAGTTCTTC.

The chain carries TRBV10-3 and TRBJ2-7; the match to TRBD2 covers 11 bases. The V gene's germline CDR1 is ENHRY and CDR2 SYGVKD. V was clipped by 10 bases and J by 2 bases; unmatched bases: 4. This CDR3 comprises 13 residues. The CDR3 sequence: CATGLAGAYEQYF. The CDR3 DNA follows: TGTGCCACCGGACTAGCGGGCGCCTACGAGCAGTACTTC.

The V gene is TRBV7-4, the J gene TRBJ2-6; D is unclear. V was shortened by 5 bases and J by 5 bases, with 16 bases between the two germline ends. The CDR3 length is 16 residues. Germline lookup yields CDR1 SGHVT and CDR2 SQSDAQ. CDR3 in DNA: TGTGCCAGCAGCGTTCTCGTACAAAGTCGGGCCAACGTCCTGACTTTC. Amino acids: CASSVLVQSRANVLTF.

This clone has just a few counts. The chain employs TRBV4-2 and TRBJ1-5; no firm D call. The CDR3 is 15 amino acids. Germline V gene lookup returns CDR1 LGHNA and CDR2 YNFKEQ. With 0 bases removed from V and 2 bases from J, the gap between germline ends came to 8 bases. The chain's CDR3 is CASSQEYKGNQPQHF. The CDR3 DNA reads TGTGCCAGCAGCCAAGAGTACAAGGGCAATCAGCCCCAGCATTTT.

This chain uses TRBV7-3 with TRBJ2-7; 7 bases map to TRBD2. Germline V gene lookup returns CDR1 SGHTA and CDR2 FQGTGA. CDR3 size: 14 residues. The CDR3 nucleotides read TGTGCGCGCCCCGCTAGCGGACTACCCTACGAGCAGTACTTC. Protein: CARPASGLPYEQYF.

Concerning this clone itself: Other DNA variants within this sample encode the same CDR3. The chain couples TRBV11-1 to TRBJ1-5; D remains ambiguous. This CDR3 spans 13 amino acids. Germline CDR1 SGHAT, CDR2 FQDESV (reference sequence). V gave up 5 bases and J gave up 8 bases, with 13 bases separating them. CDR3 coding DNA: TGTGCCAGCAGCCACGGAGTTTTGGAGCCCCAGCATTTT. This translates into CASSHGVLEPQHF. The full variable domain, rest sourced from reference TRBV11-1 and TRBJ1-5, is EAEVAQSPRYKITEKSQAVAFWCDPISGHATLYWYRQILGQGPELLVQFQDESVVDDSQLPKDRFSAERLKGVDSTLKIQPAELGDSAMYLCASSHGVLEPQHFGDGTRLSIL.

The count of this clone is one. CDR3 loop: CASLGLDAYTDTQYF. The CDR3 DNA reads as TGTGCCAGCCTCGGACTCGACGCTTACACAGATACGCAGTATTTT. The chain combines TRBV25-1 with TRBJ2-3, with a weak D call TRBD2 (5 bases). Germline CDR1 is MGHDK and CDR2 is SYGVNS. CDR3 size: 15 residues. V gave up 8 bases and J gave up 2 bases, with 17 bases separating them.

The rearrangement joins TRBV11-3 to TRBJ2-1, with TRBD2 identical over 9 bases. Looked up from germline, CDR1 is SGHNT and CDR2 is YENEEA. J gave up 4 bases and V 6 bases, and 13 bases lay outside the gene matches. There are 17 residues in the CDR3. CDR3 DNA: TGTGCCAGCAGTACCCCCGGACTAGCGACTTGGTACAATGAGCAGTTCTTC. It translates to CASSTPGLATWYNEQFF.

The chain has TRBV27 and TRBJ2-3; D gene unclear. The CDR3 length is 13 residues. Trimming took off 3 bases at V and 0 bases at J, with 4 bases between the two ends. In germline, CDR1 is MNHEY, CDR2 SMNVEV (reference sequence). The CDR3 reads CASSFPSTDTQYF. The CDR3 region has the DNA TGTGCCAGCAGTTTCCCTAGCACAGATACGCAGTATTTT.